This TCR beta chain stems from a study of blood T cell repertoires in COVID-19. Germline-derived CDR1 and CDR2 are KGHSH and LQKENI. The CDR3 totals 14 residues. With 1 base clipped from V and 8 bases from J, the junction kept 7 bases outside the gene matches. Here immunoSEQ multiplex PCR was the method, and the copy in TCRdb shows in-frame clones only, minus some. The data contain 150,000 to 200,000 clones, 84% of them singletons. Comment on this clone: Other DNA sequences from this sample encode an identical CDR3 as well.

Specimen: peripheral blood. This TCR came from a woman between 70 and 85 years old with COVID-19, enrolled during active disease. The J gene is TRBJ1-2, the V gene TRBV18, with 7 bases fitting TRBD1. CDR3 region: CASSPQGAGRGYTF. The CDR3 DNA sequence: TGTGCCAGCTCACCACAGGGGGCAGGGAGAGGCTACACCTTC. Complete variable domain (other parts from reference TRBV18 and TRBJ1-2): NAGVMQNPRHLVRRRGQEARLRCSPMKGHSHVYWYRQLPEEGLKFMVYLQKENIIDESGMPKERFSAEFPKEGPSILRIQQVVRGDSAAYFCASSPQGAGRGYTFGSGTRLTVV.